What follows describes a single TCR beta chain. Researchers built TCR beta libraries using quantitative 5'-RACE with molecular barcodes. TCRdb re-analysed the 5' RACE reads in MiXCR, keeping a single row per CDR3 protein. This sample yields around 130,000 distinct CDR3 sequences, of which around 7% are seen a single time; approximately 12% belongs to the top ten. CDR1 MNHEY and CDR2 SVGAGI come from the germline V gene. V lost 2 bases and J 0 bases, leaving 10 bases between the germline ends. The length of the CDR3 is 15 residues. This entry is derived from a study of CD8 T cells in ankylosing spondylitis.

This receptor was identified in a male donor with ankylosing spondylitis or in good health (not recorded which). This chain joins TRBV6-5 and TRBJ1-2; no clear D. The sequencing sample was made of blood, either unsorted or a sorted T cell fraction (not recorded which). This CDR3 is CASSYRDAANYGYTF. The CDR3 coding sequence is TGTGCCAGCAGTTACCGCGATGCGGCTAACTATGGCTACACCTTC.